These 7 T cell receptor beta chains were all obtained from the same sample, sequenced in a study of control samples from healthy donors and cancer patients. Measured with immunoSEQ multiplex PCR; TCRdb has only the in-frame clones, and not every one. The sample contains 150,000 to 200,000 clones, about 90% of which appear only once. The sample taken for sequencing was blood. The receptor source for this set is a woman in her forties in good health.

This clone occurred once. The gene calls are TRBV11-2 and TRBJ2-7, with D possibly being TRBD1 (5 bases). V lost 0 bases and J lost 2, with 8 bases in between. The length of the CDR3 is 14 residues. Germline CDR1 SGHAT, CDR2 FQNNGV. The CDR3 DNA reads as TGTGCCAGCAGCTTAGATGCAGGGCCCTACGAGCAGTACTTC. Encoded protein: CASSLDAGPYEQYF.

The rearrangement joins TRBV4-1 to TRBJ1-1; D remains ambiguous. Trimming stripped 1 base from V and 1 base from J, with 10 bases between. Germline V CDR1 and CDR2: MGHRA, YSYEKL. CDR3 length: 15 amino acids. The CDR3: CASSQVYQRNTEAFF. As DNA, the CDR3 is TGCGCCAGCAGCCAAGTATACCAGCGGAACACTGAAGCTTTCTTT.

J is TRBJ1-3 and V is TRBV11-2, with 8 bases identical to TRBD1. The ends lost 5 bases at V and 3 bases at J; junction bases unmatched: 3. CDR3 length: 14 amino acids. Germline-derived CDR1 and CDR2 are SGHAT and FQNNGV. The CDR3, as DNA: TGTGCCAGCAGCCTAGGGACAGGTGGAAACACCATATATTTT. This sequence encodes CASSLGTGGNTIYF. The whole variable domain, filled in from reference TRBV11-2 and TRBJ1-3, reads EAGVAQSPRYKIIEKRQSVAFWCNPISGHATLYWYQQILGQGPKLLIQFQNNGVVDDSQLPKDRFSAERLKGVDSTLKIQPAKLEDSAVYLCASSLGTGGNTIYFGEGSWLTVV.

This clone was seen only once. The V and J genes are TRBV19 and TRBJ2-6; maybe TRBD2 (6 bases). Germline CDR1 LNHDA, CDR2 SQIVND (reference sequence). V gave up 5 bases and J gave up 0 bases, with 11 bases separating them. CDR3 length: 16 residues. The chain's CDR3 is CASSVGRGSGANVLTF. The CDR3 DNA is TGTGCCAGTAGTGTCGGGAGAGGCTCTGGGGCCAACGTCCTGACTTTC.

A single count supports this clone. Written as DNA, the CDR3 is TGTGCCAGCAGTCAGGACAGGGTGAGAAACACCATATATTTT. Its translation is CASSQDRVRNTIYF. The V gene is TRBV6-5, the J gene TRBJ1-3; 8 positions match TRBD1. The ends lost 5 bases at V and 5 bases at J; junction bases unmatched: 5. Germline V CDR1 and CDR2: MNHEY, SVGAGI. The CDR3 spans 14 residues.

J is TRBJ1-6 and V is TRBV5-5, with TRBD1 as a possible D gene (6 bases). This CDR3 comprises 15 residues. CDR1 and CDR2 from the germline V gene are SGHKS and YYEKEE (reference sequence). Trimming removed 4 bases from V and 2 bases from J, with 10 bases in between. The CDR3 nucleotides read TGTGCCAGCAGCGTGGACAGCCCCTATAATTCACCCCTCCACTTT. Translating it yields CASSVDSPYNSPLHF.

This clone was counted only a few times. V gene TRBV7-9 combines with J gene TRBJ1-5; D is uncertain. CDR1 is SEHNR, CDR2 FQNEAQ, per germline (reference sequence). V lost 5 bases and J 5 bases, leaving 16 bases between the germline ends. The CDR3 covers 15 residues. The CDR3 here is CASSKTGAGDQPQHF. In nucleotides, the CDR3 is TGTGCCAGCAGCAAAACCGGAGCCGGGGATCAGCCCCAGCATTTT.